These 5 T cell receptor beta chains were all obtained from the same sample, sequenced in a study of metastatic and nonmetastatic thyroid tumors. Through MiXCR, TCRdb re-clonotyped the PCR reads. Altogether about 21,000 clones are present, under 35% being singletons, with the ten largest covering roughly 6%. Prior to thyroid surgery, none of the patients had received any treatment. The specimen was blood. The origin of the receptors is a female donor with papillary thyroid cancer or a benign thyroid nodule (not recorded which). Some clones in this sample may be carry-over from other donors' samples.

This clone occurred a few times. V gene TRBV29-1 combines with J gene TRBJ1-2; D ambiguous. With 3 bases removed from V and 8 bases from J, the gap between germline ends came to 4 bases. This CDR3 has 9 residues. The germline V gene encodes CDR1 SQVTM and CDR2 ANQGSEA. CDR3 sequence: CSVDSGYTF. CDR3 DNA sequence: TGCAGCGTTGACAGCGGCTACACCTTC.

The chain combines TRBV30 with TRBJ1-3; 9 bases fit TRBD1. This CDR3 has 13 residues. V lost 5 bases, J lost 3 bases, and 2 bases stayed unmatched. Germline V CDR1 and CDR2: GTSNPN, SVGIG (reference sequence). The DNA for the CDR3 is TGTGCCTGGTTGGGACAGGGTGGAAACACCATATATTTT. Translating gives CAWLGQGGNTIYF.

The chain employs TRBV4-1 and TRBJ1-2; TRBD1 aligns across 7 bases. Germline CDR1 MGHRA, CDR2 YSYEKL. V dropped 4 bases and J dropped 5; count of bases not matched to a gene: 7. This CDR3 region has 14 residues. CDR3 DNA sequence: TGCGCCAGCAGCCTGCAGGACAGGAGTTATGGCTACACCTTC. This sequence encodes CASSLQDRSYGYTF.

This clone is medium-sized within its sample. The gene calls are TRBV6-1 and TRBJ1-5, with 8 bases that match TRBD1. Germline loops: CDR1 MNHNS, CDR2 SASEGT. The CDR3 sequence is 14 residues long. The junction had 9 bases not matched to a gene; V was cut back by 8 bases and J by 6 bases. This chain's CDR3 is CASAPQGGSQPQHF. The CDR3 coding sequence is TGTGCCAGCGCTCCACAGGGGGGGAGTCAGCCCCAGCATTTT.

The V and J genes are TRBV20-1 and TRBJ1-1; D perhaps matches TRBD1 (5 bases). CDR3 length: 12 residues. From germline, CDR1 is DFQATT and CDR2 SNEGSKA (reference sequence). Trimming shortened V by 3 bases and J by 5 bases, and 10 bases separated the two germline ends. The CDR3 nucleotides are TGCAGTGCTAGGGGGGGGGAGACTGAAGCTTTCTTT. This translates into CSARGGETEAFF.